This T cell receptor (beta chain) comes out of a study of shared T cell receptors in the human thymus. Method: immunoSEQ multiplex PCR; TCRdb's copy keeps in-frame clones and lacks some. Counted here are about 730,000 clones, 80% to 90% occurring once; the ten biggest clones make up more than 0.008%. The CDR3 is 19 residues long. Germline trimming cut 2 bases from V and 0 bases from J; bases unmatched to any gene: 7. Germline V gene lookup returns CDR1 WNHNN and CDR2 SYGVQD (reference sequence). The sample was also linked to a second study, of human thymus T cells. That work contributes: Resections obtained during corrective heart surgery supplied the thymus tissue. Unrelated people showed highly overlapping thymic repertoires, related research reported.

This rearrangement joins TRBV10-1 to TRBJ2-6; 10 bases match TRBD1. The specimen sequenced was thymocytes. This TCR derives from a girl under three years old with a congenital heart defect. This CDR3 is CASSEPPTGGLSGANVLTF. The CDR3 DNA reads TGCGCCAGCAGTGAGCCGCCGACAGGGGGCCTCTCTGGGGCCAACGTCCTGACTTTC.